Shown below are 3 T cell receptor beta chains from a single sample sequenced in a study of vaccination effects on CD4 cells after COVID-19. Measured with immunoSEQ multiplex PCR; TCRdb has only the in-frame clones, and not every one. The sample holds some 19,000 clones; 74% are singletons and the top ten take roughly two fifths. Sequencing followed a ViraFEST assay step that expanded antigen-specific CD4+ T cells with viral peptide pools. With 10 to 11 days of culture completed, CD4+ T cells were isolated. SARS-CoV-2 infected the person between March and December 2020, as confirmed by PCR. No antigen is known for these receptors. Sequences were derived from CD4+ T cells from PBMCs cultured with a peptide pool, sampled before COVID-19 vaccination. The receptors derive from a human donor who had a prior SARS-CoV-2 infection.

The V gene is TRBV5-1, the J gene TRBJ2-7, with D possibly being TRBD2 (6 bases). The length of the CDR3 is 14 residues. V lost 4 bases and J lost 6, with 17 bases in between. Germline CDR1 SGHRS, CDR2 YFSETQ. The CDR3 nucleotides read TGCGCCAGCAGCCTCGGGACGGCGGGGAGCGAGCAGTACTTC. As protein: CASSLGTAGSEQYF.

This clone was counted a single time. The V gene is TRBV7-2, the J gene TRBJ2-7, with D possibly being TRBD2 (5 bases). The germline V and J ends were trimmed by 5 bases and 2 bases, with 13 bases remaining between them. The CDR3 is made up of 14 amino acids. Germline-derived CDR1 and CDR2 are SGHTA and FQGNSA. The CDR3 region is CASSHSGSAYEQYF. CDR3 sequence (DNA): TGTGCCAGCAGCCACTCGGGGAGCGCCTACGAGCAGTACTTC.

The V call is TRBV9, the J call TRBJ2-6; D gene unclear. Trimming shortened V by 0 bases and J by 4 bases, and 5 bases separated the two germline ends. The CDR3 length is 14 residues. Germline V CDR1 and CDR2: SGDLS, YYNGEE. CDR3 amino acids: CASSVGQGANVLTF. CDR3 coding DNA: TGTGCCAGCAGCGTAGGGCAGGGGGCCAACGTCCTGACTTTC.